This T cell receptor beta chain was sequenced during a study of T cell responses to AZD1222 COVID-19 vaccine. Data came from immunoSEQ multiplex PCR; TCRdb stores just in-frame clones and leaves some out. Seen here are around 200,000 clones, almost 90% observed once, and the top ten hold approximately 0.5%. The source is an adult in good health. The sample consisted of peripheral blood, taken on day 0 of AZD1222 vaccination.

The CDR3 DNA follows: TGTGCCAGCAGCCGGGACAGGGCCAACGAGCAGTACTTC. As protein: CASSRDRANEQYF. The genes are TRBV6-5 and TRBJ2-7; the match to TRBD1 covers 9 bases. Germline CDR1 reads MNHEY; CDR2 reads SVGAGI. The length of the CDR3 is 13 residues. V dropped 6 bases and J dropped 5; count of bases not matched to a gene: 5.